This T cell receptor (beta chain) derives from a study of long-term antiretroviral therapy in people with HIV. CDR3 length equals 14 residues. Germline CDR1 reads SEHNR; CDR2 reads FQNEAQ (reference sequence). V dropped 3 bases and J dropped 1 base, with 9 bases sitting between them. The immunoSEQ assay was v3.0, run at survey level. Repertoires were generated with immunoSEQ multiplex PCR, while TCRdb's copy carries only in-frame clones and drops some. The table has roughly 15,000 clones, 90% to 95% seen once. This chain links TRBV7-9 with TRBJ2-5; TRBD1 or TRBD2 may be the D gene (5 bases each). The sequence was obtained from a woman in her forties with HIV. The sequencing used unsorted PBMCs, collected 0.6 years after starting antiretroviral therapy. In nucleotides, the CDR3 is TGTGCCAGCAGCTTTGGGACCTTCCAAGAGACCCAGTACTTC. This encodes CASSFGTFQETQYF.